This is a list of T cell receptor beta chains from one sample in a study of graft-versus-host responses after intestinal transplantation. Sequenced by immunoSEQ multiplex PCR; TCRdb stores in-frame clones only, minus some. Altogether 20,000 to 30,000 clones are present, over 35% being singletons, with the ten largest covering under 0.8%. Sequenced here: alloreactive CD4+ T cells from a mixed lymphocyte reaction culture, sampled before intestinal transplant. Receptors originate from a human patient who received an intestinal transplant. Both conserved end residues are part of each CDR3. The D gene is left open where the match is weak. Expanded clones get a size class; other rows say once, few or many, or leave the size out.

size: NA
V: TRBV6-1
D: NA
J: TRBJ1-1
DNA: TGTGCCAGCAGTTACCGCGGAGAAGCTTTCTTT
CDR3: CASSYRGEAFF

size: few
V: TRBV4-1
D: NA
J: TRBJ1-2
DNA: TGCGCCAGCAGCCAAGCCGAAACAGAATTCTATGGCTACACCTTC
CDR3: CASSQAETEFYGYTF

size: NA
V: TRBV4-1
D: NA
J: TRBJ2-1
DNA: TGCGCCAGCAGCCATCCACTAGGAAGGAGCTCCTACAATGAGCAGTTCTTC
CDR3: CASSHPLGRSSYNEQFF

size: few
V: TRBV6-6
D: TRBD2
J: TRBJ2-7
DNA: TGTGCCAGCAGTCCACTAGCGGGGGCCTACGAGCAGTACTTC
CDR3: CASSPLAGAYEQYF

size: NA
V: TRBV10-3
D: NA
J: TRBJ1-5
DNA: TGTGCCATCAGTGAGTCTTGGCAGTCGAATCAGCCCCAGCATTTT
CDR3: CAISESWQSNQPQHF

size: NA
V: TRBV5-4
D: NA
J: TRBJ1-6
DNA: TGTGCCAGCAGCTCAGTCACAGGGCTGATTAATTCACCCCTCCACTTT
CDR3: CASSSVTGLINSPLHF

size: few
V: TRBV18
D: NA
J: TRBJ1-6
DNA: TGTGCCAGCTCACTCGAGGGTTTCGGGAATTCACCCCTCCACTTT
CDR3: CASSLEGFGNSPLHF

size: NA
V: TRBV10-2
D: TRBD2
J: TRBJ2-1
DNA: TGCGCCAGCAAACTAGCGGGGTACAATGAGCAGTTCTTC
CDR3: CASKLAGYNEQFF

size: NA
V: TRBV5-1
D: NA
J: TRBJ2-5
DNA: TGCGCCAGCAGCTTCAGGGCTCAAGAGACCCAGTACTTC
CDR3: CASSFRAQETQYF

size: NA
V: TRBV5-1
D: TRBD1
J: TRBJ2-1
DNA: TGCGCCAGCAGCTTTGGCCAGGGGGCCGATGAGCAGTTCTTC
CDR3: CASSFGQGADEQFF

size: NA
V: TRBV4-2
D: NA
J: TRBJ2-5
DNA: TGTGCCAGCAGCCAAGATTCTCCCCGAGCGTACCAAGAGACCCAGTACTTC
CDR3: CASSQDSPRAYQETQYF